This T cell receptor (beta chain) derives from a study of blood T cell repertoires in COVID-19. Background on the study: Sites in the United States, Italy and Spain provided acute and convalescent COVID-19 samples. PBMCs, B-cell-depleted T cells, or T cells were the source of the cDNA or gDNA that made up the material.

Some clones are missing from TCRdb's copy, which holds only in-frame ones; the method was immunoSEQ multiplex PCR. The data show 300,000 to 400,000 clones, with 85% to 90% seen just once and approximately 0.96% held by the top ten. Losses at the gene ends were 0 bases for V and 7 bases for J; bases not matched to a gene: 2. Germline lookup yields CDR1 GTSNPN and CDR2 SVGIG (reference sequence). This CDR3 comprises 14 residues. Recruits, aged about 18 to 90 years, lived in 20 to 30 US areas. Participant-given clinical history determined each cohort assignment. Source material: PBMCs or T cells enriched from blood (not recorded which). The receptor comes from a woman aged 30 to 39 with acute COVID-19. This chain joins TRBV30 and TRBJ1-6; 8 bases line up with TRBD1. The CDR3 DNA sequence: TGTGCCTGGAGTGTAGACAGGGGAAATTCACCCCTCCACTTT. Translation: CAWSVDRGNSPLHF. The full variable domain, with the rest looked up from reference TRBV30 and TRBJ1-6, is SQTIHQWPATLVQPVGSPLSLECTVEGTSNPNLYWYRQAAGRGLQLLFYSVGIGQISSEVPQNLSASRPQDRQFILSSKKLLLSDSGFYLCAWSVDRGNSPLHFGNGTRLTVT.